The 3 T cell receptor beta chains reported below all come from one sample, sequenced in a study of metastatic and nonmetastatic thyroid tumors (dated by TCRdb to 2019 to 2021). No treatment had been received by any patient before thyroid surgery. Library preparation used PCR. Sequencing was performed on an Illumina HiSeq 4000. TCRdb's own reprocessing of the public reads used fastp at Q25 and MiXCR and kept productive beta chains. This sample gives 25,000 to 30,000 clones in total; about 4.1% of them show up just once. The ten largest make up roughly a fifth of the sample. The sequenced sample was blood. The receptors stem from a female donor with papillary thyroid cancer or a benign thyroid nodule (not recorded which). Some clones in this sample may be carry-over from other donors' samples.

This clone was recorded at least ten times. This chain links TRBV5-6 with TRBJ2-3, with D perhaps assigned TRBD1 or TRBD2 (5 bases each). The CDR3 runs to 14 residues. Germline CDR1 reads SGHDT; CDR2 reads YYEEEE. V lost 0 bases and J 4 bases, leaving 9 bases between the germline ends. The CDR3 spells CASSLAGDPDTQYF. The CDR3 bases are TGTGCCAGCAGCTTGGCCGGGGACCCAGATACGCAGTATTTT.

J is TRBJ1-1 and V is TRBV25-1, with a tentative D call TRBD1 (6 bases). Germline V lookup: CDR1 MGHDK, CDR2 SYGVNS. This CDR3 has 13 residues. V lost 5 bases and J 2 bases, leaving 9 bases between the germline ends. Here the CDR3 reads CASSSGTNTEAFF. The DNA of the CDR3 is TGTGCCAGCAGTTCAGGGACAAACACTGAAGCTTTCTTT. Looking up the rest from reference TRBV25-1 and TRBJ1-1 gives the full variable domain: EADIYQTPRYLVIGTGKKITLECSQTMGHDKMYWYQQDPGMELHLIHYSYGVNSTEKGDLSSESTVSRIRTEHFPLTLESARPSHTSQYLCASSSGTNTEAFFGQGTRLTVV.

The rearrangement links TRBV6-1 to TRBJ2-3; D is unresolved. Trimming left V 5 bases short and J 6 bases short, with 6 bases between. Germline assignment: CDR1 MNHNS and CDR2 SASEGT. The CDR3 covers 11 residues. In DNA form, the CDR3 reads TGTGCCAGCAGTACCCTGGATACGCAGTATTTT. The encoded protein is CASSTLDTQYF.